The entry that follows covers one TCR beta chain sequence. Its antigen has not been determined. The record has no base qualities; no much larger clone is one base away. This specimen belongs to a study of CD8+ T cells in alopecia areata listed by TCRdb under 2018. As for the study more broadly: The treated patients took part in an open-label pilot trial in which moderate-to-severe alopecia areata was treated with oral tofacitinib at 5 to 10 mg twice daily. Tofacitinib was given for 6 to 18 months, followed by 6 months of follow-up off drug to assess delayed response and recurrence. For the treated patients, the SALT score, which quantifies what percentage of scalp surface area is affected, served as the measure of disease severity. The study used high-throughput TCRbeta sequencing to examine T cell clonal expansion in alopecia areata, in both the C3H/HeJ mouse model and human patients. Scalp tissue and sorted CD4+ and CD8+ peripheral blood T cells from patchy and totalis/universalis alopecia areata patients and from healthy controls were covered by human TCRbeta sequencing. Tofacitinib-treated patients had biopsies at baseline and at 4 and 24 weeks of treatment, with a later scalp biopsy in several patients. Scalp clonality was compared among normal scalp (n=4), patchy alopecia areata scalp (n=8), and alopecia totalis/universalis scalp (n=8). The RNA source kit depended on sample type: the PAXgene miRNA kit for fixed scalp, the miRNeasy kit for PBMCs, and the RNeasy kit for mouse skin. immunoSEQ multiplex PCR using 35 Vbeta forward primers and 13 Jbeta reverse primers was used to amplify TCRbeta CDR3 regions. Broader findings and caveats from the paper: Because the treated cohort was small and had only one nonresponder, larger studies are needed to examine links between baseline CD8+ expansion and response. Scalp TCR repertoire analysis is complicated because resident alphabeta T cells in normal human skin are also sequenced, whereas mouse skin is dominated by gammadelta T cells. Shared TCR sequences between patients were less evident than in mice, which may be partly attributable to HLA diversity in the patient population. Compared with normal scalp, lesional scalp had higher clonality and more expanded CD8+ clones, particularly in alopecia totalis/universalis, a pattern that suggests antigenic drive. During tofacitinib treatment, many expanded lesional clones stuck around in both scalp and blood, and this persistence may partly explain why relapse happens after treatment is stopped. With tofacitinib, both scalp clonality and the number of expanded CD8+ clones among the top 100 scalp clones went down significantly.

The method behind the library was the immunoSEQ multiplex PCR assay. RNA was extracted from all samples and reverse transcribed into cDNA as template for TCR sequencing. SuperScript III was used for first-strand cDNA synthesis, primed with a 2:1 mix of oligo-dT and random hexamers. Amplification bias was assessed with a synthetic immune receptor repertoire, and residual bias was removed computationally. In the paper's pipeline: Raw reads were preprocessed to remove errors, and CDR3 was defined by IMGT conventions from the conserved cysteine to phenylalanine. To get clonality, Shannon entropy was normalized by log2 of the number of productive unique TCRs and the result was subtracted from 1. Whether scalp clones were CD4 or CD8 was inferred by matching scalp TCRbeta sequences against CD4 and CD8 repertoires sorted from blood. TCRdb took over this immuneACCESS table, retaining in-frame rearrangements with V and J assigned. Such tables are incomplete; in checked studies, under half of the missing clones stem from an unresolved V gene, and the remainder is unexplained. The V and J calls and the clone size are those of that table, but D and trimming were determined from the DNA. For this sample there are more than 90,000 clones; approximately 66% appear just once. The ten largest clones add up to around 15% of the sample.

Reading the label with the study, this specimen's time point is: around 4 weeks on oral tofacitinib. The sample's treatment or condition, from its label and the paper: oral pan-JAK inhibitor, 5-10 mg twice daily. Peripheral blood and lesional scalp punch biopsies were obtained from patients with alopecia areata. PBMCs were separated by density centrifugation and stained for CD3, CD4 and CD8, after which CD4+ and CD8+ T cells were sorted on a FACSAria. Relative to germline, V is missing 4 bases and J is missing 3 bases, with 4 bases of the junction outside any gene match. Counted from cysteine to phenylalanine, this CDR3 has 16 amino acids. Only the CDR3 region is kept as DNA, spanning 48 bases read in frame from base 1. In the germline V gene, CDR1 corresponds to SGHRS and CDR2 to YFSETQ.

Source: CD8+ T cells sorted from blood, taken at week 4, from a patient treated with tofacitinib. The clonotype comes from a human donor with alopecia areata. The chain uses TRBV5-1 and TRBJ2-1, and 13 junction bases match TRBD2. The nucleotide sequence is given as TGCGCCAGCAGCGATGGACTAGCGGGGGTCTACAATGAGCAGTTCTTC. Its product reads: CASSDGLAGVYNEQFF.